The table lists the clone carrying this TCR beta chain with many counts. TCRdb used MiXCR to reprocess the 5' RACE reads, holding one entry per CDR3 protein. In the table there are about 340,000 distinct CDR3 sequences, 3% to 4.5% of which are singletons. The data were obtained in a study of T cells after yellow fever vaccination. V was pared by 6 bases and J by 2 bases, with 16 bases between. The germline V gene encodes CDR1 MNHEY and CDR2 SVGEGT. CDR3 length: 15 residues. This specimen was PBMCs, taken 5 days after the yellow fever booster vaccination. The chain couples TRBV6-2 or TRBV6-3 to TRBJ1-2, with a weak D call TRBD1 (6 bases). This sequence was found in a man in his late teens or twenties who received the YFV17D yellow fever vaccine. This chain's CDR3 is CASSPTGGANYGYTF. CDR3 nucleotide sequence: TGTGCCAGCAGCCCGACCGGGGGCGCGAACTATGGCTACACCTTC.